Reported below is one T cell receptor (beta chain). Germline assignment: CDR1 SGHRS and CDR2 YFSETQ. The ends were cut back, 4 bases at V and 10 bases at J, with 20 bases in the middle. The CDR3 extends over 14 amino acids. Clones were sequenced by immunoSEQ multiplex PCR, and TCRdb holds only the in-frame ones, with some missing. The repertoire consists of roughly 50,000 clones, with about nine tenths occurring once and the leading ten covering approximately 15%. The data were taken from a study of blood T cell repertoires in COVID-19. On the study more broadly: Acute and convalescent COVID-19 samples came from the United States, Italy and Spain.

Sequencing was done on a sample of peripheral blood. The J gene is TRBJ1-1, the V gene TRBV5-1; D unresolved. The clonotype was recovered from a man in his 70s with acute or convalescent COVID-19. The CDR3: CASSPEAGALGAFF. Written as DNA, the CDR3 is TGCGCCAGCAGCCCGGAGGCAGGAGCACTAGGAGCTTTCTTT.